Listed here are 18 T cell receptor beta chains from one sample, sequenced in a study of CD8+CD57+ T cells in acquired aplastic anemia. The template for TCR beta VDJ and CDR3 sequence profiling was genomic DNA. MiXCR, run by TCRdb on the reads, gives a single entry per CDR3 protein. The sample lists approximately 200,000 distinct CDR3 sequences, under 70% occurring once. The source material was sorted CD4+, CD8+, or CD8+CD57+ T cells (not recorded which) from PBMCs. These receptors all come from a human donor with severe aplastic anemia or a healthy control (not recorded which).

The chain joins TRBV7-2 to TRBJ1-2; D gene ambiguous. CDR1 SGHTA and CDR2 FQGNSA come from the germline V gene. This CDR3 has 14 residues. V lost 3 bases and J lost 8, with 16 bases in between. CDR3 protein: CASSLTLAPGGYTF. The DNA of the CDR3 is TGTGCCAGCAGCTTGACGCTGGCTCCGGGAGGCTACACCTTC. The entire variable domain, with the rest obtained from reference TRBV7-2 and TRBJ1-2, is as follows: GAGVSQSPSNKVTEKGKDVELRCDPISGHTALYWYRQSLGQGLEFLIYFQGNSAPDKSGLPSDRFSAERTGGSVSTLTIQRTQQEDSAVYLCASSLTLAPGGYTFGSGTRLTVV.

The chain carries TRBV29-1 and TRBJ2-5; 10 bases are shared with TRBD1. The CDR3 has 13 residues. CDR1 and CDR2 from the germline V gene are SQVTM and ANQGSEA. The CDR3 nucleotides are TGCAGTACAAGGGACAGGGGACTGAAGACCCAGTACTTC. It specifies CSTRDRGLKTQYF.

V usage is TRBV15 and J usage is TRBJ2-7; TRBD1 aligns across 9 bases. Trimming took 2 bases from V and 0 from J; bases not matched to a gene: 8. This CDR3 has 17 residues. CDR1 is LNHNV, CDR2 YYDKDF, per germline (reference sequence). The CDR3 nucleotides read TGTGCCACCAGCAGATCTATGGACAGGGGCAACTCCTACGAGCAGTACTTC. Residues: CATSRSMDRGNSYEQYF. Variable domain in full (rest from reference TRBV15 and TRBJ2-7): DAMVIQNPRYQVTQFGKPVTLSCSQTLNHNVMYWYQQKSSQAPKLLFHYYDKDFNNEADTPDNFQSRRPNTSFCFLDIRSPGLGDTAMYLCATSRSMDRGNSYEQYFGPGTRLTVT.

This clonotype came up many times. This chain uses TRBV19 with TRBJ1-2, with TRBD1 as a possible D gene (6 bases). Germline V CDR1 and CDR2: LNHDA, SQIVND (reference sequence). There are 14 residues in the CDR3. V was cut by 6 bases and J by 6 bases, with 17 bases left in between. Here the CDR3 DNA reads TGTGCCAGTAGCCTGGGCTGGCAGGGGAATGGCTACACCTTC. Protein: CASSLGWQGNGYTF.

The chain joins TRBV2 to TRBJ1-2; no firm D call. In germline, CDR1 is SNHLY, CDR2 FYNNEI. This CDR3 is built from 11 residues. V was shortened by 3 bases and J by 8 bases, with 7 bases between the two germline ends. The CDR3 loop reads CASSDNPGYTF. CDR3 DNA: TGTGCCAGCAGTGATAATCCAGGCTACACCTTC.

The rearrangement links TRBV7-3 to TRBJ2-1, with TRBD1 matching over 8 bases. Germline CDR1 SGHTA, CDR2 FQGTGA. This CDR3 has 16 residues. J was trimmed by 0 bases and V by 2 bases; bases with no gene match: 3. CDR3 sequence (DNA): TGTGCCAGCAGCTTAGGCCAGGGGGCCTCCTACAATGAGCAGTTCTTC. Amino acids: CASSLGQGASYNEQFF.

As regards this clonotype: An end of the junction differs from the germline gene, which may be a read error. This rearrangement joins TRBV29-1 to TRBJ1-1; no definite D call. CDR1 is SQVTM, CDR2 ANQGSEA, per germline. This CDR3 is 12 amino acids long. The CDR3 DNA reads as TGCAGCGTTGAAGATAACGGGAGGCCCCGTGTCTTT. Its translation: CSVEDNGRPRVF.

This clonotype has just a few counts. CDR3 residues: CASSLTGGNYGYTF. CDR3 DNA sequence: TGTGCCAGTAGTTTGACAGGGGGCAACTATGGCTACACCTTC. The chain combines TRBV19 with TRBJ1-2; 10 bases align to TRBD1. V was pared by 5 bases and J by 2 bases, with 2 bases of the junction left unmatched. In germline, CDR1 is LNHDA, CDR2 SQIVND (reference sequence). This CDR3 is 14 amino acids long. The complete variable domain, with remaining parts taken from reference TRBV19 and TRBJ1-2, reads DGGITQSPKYLFRKEGQNVTLSCEQNLNHDAMYWYRQDPGQGLRLIYYSQIVNDFQKGDIAEGYSVSREKKESFPLTVTSAQKNPTAFYLCASSLTGGNYGYTFGSGTRLTVV.

The chain combines TRBV10-3 with TRBJ2-3; tentative D call: TRBD2 (6 bases). This CDR3 contains 15 residues. Trimming removed 10 bases at V and 1 base at J, with 18 bases between. CDR1 and CDR2 (germline): ENHRY, SYGVKD. This chain's CDR3 is CASRRNQRGTDTQYF. In DNA, the CDR3 is TGTGCCAGCAGGCGTAACCAGCGGGGCACAGATACGCAGTATTTT.

This chain connects TRBV10-3 to TRBJ1-2; D gene unclear. Trimming removed 2 bases from V and 5 bases from J, with 15 bases in between. The germline CDR1 and CDR2 sequences are ENHRY and SYGVKD. The CDR3 covers 15 residues. Written as DNA, the CDR3 is TGTGCCATCAGTGAGCCGGGCGGGGTTTTGTATGGCTACACCTTC. Translated, it gives CAISEPGGVLYGYTF.

The CDR3 reads CASRGLGGELFF. The CDR3 coding sequence is TGTGCCAGCAGGGGGCTGGGCGGGGAGCTGTTTTTT. This chain connects TRBV5-4 to TRBJ2-2; tentative D call: TRBD1 (5 bases). Deletions cut 5 bases from V and 7 bases from J, with 9 bases between. Germline assignment: CDR1 SGHNT and CDR2 YYREEE (reference sequence). The CDR3 is made up of 12 amino acids.

The sample holds a few counts of this clonotype. The chain combines TRBV19 with TRBJ1-1; no firm D call. The CDR3 extends over 12 amino acids. V lost 8 bases to trimming and J lost 0 bases, with 7 bases between them. Germline values: CDR1 LNHDA, CDR2 SQIVND (reference sequence). CDR3 loop: CASGYLNTEAFF. CDR3 in DNA: TGTGCCAGTGGGTACTTGAACACTGAAGCTTTCTTT.

In its sample, this clonotype was seen a few times. The V call is TRBV7-8, the J call TRBJ1-6; 8 bases agree with TRBD1. V trimming: 1 base; J trimming: 6 bases; junction bases outside the gene matches: 5. The CDR3 sequence is 16 residues long. Germline assignment: CDR1 SGHVS and CDR2 FQNEAQ. The CDR3 DNA reads as TGTGCCAGCAGCTTAGTATGGACAGGGAGTAATTCACCCCTCCACTTT. Translated, it gives CASSLVWTGSNSPLHF.

The V and J genes are TRBV10-3 and TRBJ2-3; 9 bases match TRBD1. CDR3 size: 14 residues. CDR1 and CDR2 from the germline V gene are ENHRY and SYGVKD. Losses at the gene ends were 10 bases for V and 4 bases for J; bases not matched to a gene: 9. CDR3 nucleotides: TGTGCCACGCGAGGGACAGGGTCGCCAGATACGCAGTATTTT. It yields the protein CATRGTGSPDTQYF.

The J gene is TRBJ1-3, the V gene TRBV9, with D maybe TRBD1 (5 bases). The germline V and J ends were trimmed by 3 bases and 2 bases, with 12 bases remaining between them. The CDR3 is made up of 15 amino acids. Germline CDR1 SGDLS, CDR2 YYNGEE. The CDR3 protein is CASSGDSGPGNTIYF. CDR3 coding DNA: TGTGCCAGCAGCGGAGACTCGGGGCCTGGAAACACCATATATTTT. The full variable domain, completed using reference TRBV9 and TRBJ1-3, is DSGVTQTPKHLITATGQRVTLRCSPRSGDLSVYWYQQSLDQGLQFLIQYYNGEERAKGNILERFSAQQFPDLHSELNLSSLELGDSALYFCASSGDSGPGNTIYFGEGSWLTVV.

The chain joins TRBV2 to TRBJ2-1, with D perhaps assigned TRBD1 or TRBD2 (6 bases each). Germline CDR1 is SNHLY and CDR2 is FYNNEI. The CDR3 has 15 amino acids. Trimming cost V 5 bases and J 2 bases, with 13 bases left between them. The CDR3: CASSNYGGPYNEQFF. For the CDR3, the DNA is TGTGCCAGCAGTAACTATGGGGGGCCCTACAATGAGCAGTTCTTC.

Comment on this clonotype: The limits of the CDR3 on the DNA are not certain, so only TCRdb's listed CDR3 is given. The J gene is TRBJ1-2, the V gene TRBV7-9; the table calls TRBD1, which could not be checked here. CDR1 SEHNR and CDR2 FQNEAQ come from the germline V gene (reference sequence). The CDR3 totals 19 residues, both ends included. The CDR3 is CASSIYLCSLTENDYGYTF.

The count of this clonotype is one. The J gene is TRBJ2-6, the V gene TRBV20-1, with D maybe TRBD2 (5 bases). Looked up from germline, CDR1 is DFQATT and CDR2 is SNEGSKA (reference sequence). The V end was cut by 5 bases, the J end by 2 bases, with 10 bases between. The CDR3 loop spans 14 amino acids. CDR3 region: CSADGGAGANVLTF. The DNA for the CDR3 is TGCAGTGCTGACGGAGGCGCTGGGGCCAACGTCCTGACTTTC.